This T cell receptor beta chain was captured by sequencing in a study of shared clonotypes between healthy human individuals. Profiled with immunoSEQ multiplex PCR; TCRdb holds only in-frame clones, not every one. Of just under 350,000 clones listed, around 79% are singletons. This CDR3 region has 14 residues. V shed 4 bases and J shed 2 bases, with 11 bases lying between them. Germline values: CDR1 SGHNT, CDR2 YYREEE (reference sequence). The receptor's source is a man aged 25 to 40 in good health. The chain recombines TRBV5-4 with TRBJ2-3; perhaps TRBD1 as D (6 bases). Material: memory CD4+ T cells sorted from blood. Subset here: CD45RA-negative fraction. The CDR3 region is CASSRTASTDTQYF. CDR3 in DNA: TGTGCCAGCAGCCGGACAGCTTCCACAGATACGCAGTATTTT.